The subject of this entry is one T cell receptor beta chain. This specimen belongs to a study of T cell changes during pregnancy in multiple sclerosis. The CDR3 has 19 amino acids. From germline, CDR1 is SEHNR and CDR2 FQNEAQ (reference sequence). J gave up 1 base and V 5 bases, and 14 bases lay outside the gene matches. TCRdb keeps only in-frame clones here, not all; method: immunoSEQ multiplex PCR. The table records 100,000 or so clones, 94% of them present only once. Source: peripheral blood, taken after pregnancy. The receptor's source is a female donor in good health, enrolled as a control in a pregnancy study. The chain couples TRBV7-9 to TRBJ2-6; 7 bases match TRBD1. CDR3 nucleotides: TGTGCCAGCAGCGGCGACCGTCCGGGACAGACTTCTGGGGCCAACGTCCTGACTTTC. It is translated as CASSGDRPGQTSGANVLTF.